This record concerns one T cell receptor beta chain sequence. It has no known antigen specificity. Base qualities are not provided; no much larger clone lies one nucleotide away. Each collaborating institution followed its own protocols to collect whole blood in K2EDTA tubes. For TCRbeta analysis, collaborators shipped samples in one of three forms: frozen whole blood, isolated PBMCs, or DNA extracted from either of those sample types. This sample stems from a study of blood T cell repertoires in COVID-19 (TCRdb year 2020). With respect to the entire study: The collaborator samples originated in the United States, Italy and Spain and spanned the acute and convalescent phases of COVID-19. Where available, HLA class I and class II types were taken from metadata supplied by the sample provider and were not determined by assay-based typing. A de-identified subject ID, COVID-19 status, age in years and sex were almost always included in the sample metadata. The samples were drawn from two sources: the first 160 participants of the ongoing ImmuneRACE study, and some 1,300 subjects contributed by 6 global collaborators. Deeply sampled blood TCRbeta repertoires from subjects exposed to, actively infected with, or recovered from COVID-19 were included in the dataset. The repertoires were released in a freely available public database meant as a resource for research on the immune response to SARS-CoV-2. The prospective study material was composed of cDNA or gDNA derived from T cells, B-cell-depleted T cells, or PBMCs. The investigation overall reported the following: The quantity of clinical and demographic metadata differed by source and by participant and was supplied without curation.

Unmatched junction bases come to 0, with V trimmed by 5 bases and J by 4 bases. The germline V gene encodes CDR1 SGHNT and CDR2 YENEEA. The CDR3 has 12 amino acids, counting the end cysteine and phenylalanine. Kept here is only the CDR3 DNA, which spans 36 bases and is read in frame from base 1. TCRbeta CDR3 regions were amplified from genomic DNA using the immunoSEQ Assay, a bias-controlled multiplex PCR. The authors' pipeline ran thus. The number of nucleated cells in each sample was estimated by amplification of reference gene primers within the assay. To quantify the absolute abundance of each unique TCRbeta CDR3 rearrangement, sequence reads were collapsed and filtered. For each sample, productive Simpson clonality was calculated as the square root of Simpson's diversity index across productive rearrangements. TCRdb took this table from immuneACCESS and kept in-frame rearrangements with V and J called. Such tables lack part of the clones; where checked against another copy, unresolved V genes explain under half of the gap, and the rest is unexplained. The D gene and trimming were derived from the DNA, and the V and J assignments and clone size from that table. The sample table contains 200,000 or so clones; only one count was recorded for 60% to 85% of them. Roughly a sixth of the sample lies in the top ten.

Sequencing was carried out using peripheral blood. The receptor comes from a man between 60 and 75 years old with active or convalescent COVID-19. Rearrangement joined TRBV11-3 to TRBJ2-7, and 9 junction bases match TRBD1. The CDR3 reads CASSGTGYEQYF. DNA sequence: TGTGCCAGCAGCGGGACAGGGTACGAGCAGTACTTC.